Sequencing of this T cell receptor beta chain was carried out in a study of Ad26.COV2.S vaccination and SARS-CoV-2 variants. Germline CDR1 is LGHNA and CDR2 is YNFKEQ. J was trimmed by 9 bases and V by 4 bases; bases with no gene match: 8. The CDR3 loop spans 13 amino acids. This table comes from immunoSEQ multiplex PCR, and its TCRdb copy is limited to in-frame clones, with some not included. The sample lists roughly 320,000 clones, around four fifths seen once, with approximately 2.1% in the top ten. As to treatment: roughly 20 received Ad26.COV2.S at low or high dose, single or two shots; about 5 received placebo; per-sample allocation not given. The investigators took samples on day 63 after the first vaccine or placebo injection.

The gene calls are TRBV4-2 and TRBJ2-5; 7 nucleotides align to TRBD1. This TCR derives from a person aged 18-65 years who received the Ad26.COV2.S COVID-19 vaccine or a placebo. Material: peripheral blood, obtained in a trial of Ad26.COV2.S vaccine versus placebo. CDR3 amino acids: CASSPGQTGAQYF. Written as DNA, the CDR3 is TGTGCCAGCAGCCCGGGACAGACCGGGGCCCAGTACTTC.